This section outlines one TCR beta chain sequence together with its context. Its antigen is unidentified. CDR1 and CDR2 (germline): SQVTM, ANQGSEA. The CDR3 totals 13 residues. With 7 bases clipped from V and 1 base from J, the junction kept 2 bases outside the gene matches. Assay: immunoSEQ multiplex PCR; the TCRdb copy retains only in-frame clones and omits some. The sample yields about 24,000 clones, more than 75% seen once. The source of the sample is a study of T cells in localized non-small cell lung cancer. Findings of the study overall: There was higher T cell clonality in uninvolved adjacent lung than in tumor, and it was highest there. A median approximately 57 of the top 100 tumor clones appeared in adjacent lung.

The sequence was obtained from a male donor aged 60 or older with stage I squamous cell lung carcinoma. This sample comprised peripheral blood, obtained before any cancer treatment. The chain is built from TRBV29-1 and TRBJ2-3, with 10 nucleotides matching TRBD1. CDR3 bases: TGCAGCGGGGGGACAGGGGGCACAGATACGCAGTATTTT. It yields the protein CSGGTGGTDTQYF.